These 28 T cell receptor beta chains share one sample of origin, sequenced in a study of control samples from healthy donors and cancer patients. Sequencing used immunoSEQ multiplex PCR; TCRdb keeps in-frame clones, though not all of them. Of approximately 90,000 clones detected, around four fifths appear once; the ten largest clones hold around 20%. The sample comprised blood. These receptors all stem from a man aged 25-45 years in good health.

This clone was counted a single time. V is TRBV5-1 and J is TRBJ2-5; D is possibly TRBD1 (6 bases). Germline loops: CDR1 SGHRS, CDR2 YFSETQ. The CDR3 extends over 14 amino acids. Trimming took 2 bases from V and 4 from J, leaving 12 bases between them. CDR3 region: CASSFGQGLETQYF. The DNA of the CDR3 is TGCGCCAGCAGCTTTGGGCAGGGGCTAGAGACCCAGTACTTC.

The J gene is TRBJ2-6, the V gene TRBV4-1; 8 bases match TRBD1. Looked up from germline, CDR1 is MGHRA and CDR2 is YSYEKL. V shed 0 bases and J 0 bases; nucleotides not matched to a gene: 7. This CDR3 comprises 19 residues. The CDR3: CASSQDPGQAYSGANVLTF. The CDR3 nucleotides are TGCGCCAGCAGCCAAGATCCGGGACAGGCCTACTCTGGGGCCAACGTCCTGACTTTC.

The chain combines TRBV11-2 with TRBJ2-2, with TRBD1 matching 7 bases. Germline V gene sequence: CDR1 SGHAT, CDR2 FQNNGV. Trimming at V came to 1 base and at J to 5 bases, leaving 10 bases not matched to a gene. The CDR3 has 17 residues. CDR3 protein: CASSLGDSSRRTGELFF. The CDR3 DNA is TGTGCCAGCAGCTTAGGGGACAGTTCGCGACGGACCGGGGAGCTGTTTTTT.

The CDR3 sequence: CASSLVTGGNSPLHF. CDR3 coding DNA: TGTGCCAGCAGCTTGGTAACAGGGGGAAATTCACCCCTCCACTTT. The V call is TRBV7-9, the J call TRBJ1-6, with 8 bases that match TRBD1. Germline values: CDR1 SEHNR, CDR2 FQNEAQ (reference sequence). Trimming removed 3 bases from V and 7 bases from J; junction bases left unmatched: 5. This CDR3 is 15 amino acids long.

V gene TRBV6-5 combines with J gene TRBJ2-7; D not resolved. From germline, CDR1 is MNHEY and CDR2 SVGAGI. The CDR3 extends over 11 amino acids. Trimming removed 2 bases at V and 7 bases at J, with 6 bases between. The CDR3 spells CASSYMGEQYF. As DNA, the CDR3 is TGTGCCAGCAGTTACATGGGGGAGCAGTACTTC.

The V and J genes are TRBV7-2 and TRBJ1-2; tentatively, D is TRBD1 (6 bases). Germline lookup yields CDR1 SGHTA and CDR2 FQGNSA. The CDR3 has 14 residues. Trimming removed 4 bases from V and 5 bases from J, with 14 bases in between. The CDR3 bases are TGTGCCAGCAGCTCCGATGGACAGCTTTATGGCTACACCTTC. Translating it yields CASSSDGQLYGYTF. Drawing the rest from reference TRBV7-2 and TRBJ1-2, the complete variable domain is GAGVSQSPSNKVTEKGKDVELRCDPISGHTALYWYRQSLGQGLEFLIYFQGNSAPDKSGLPSDRFSAERTGGSVSTLTIQRTQQEDSAVYLCASSSDGQLYGYTFGSGTRLTVV.

The chain combines TRBV6-5 with TRBJ2-2; 7 positions match TRBD1. Trimming removed 5 bases from V and 2 bases from J; junction bases left unmatched: 5. The CDR3 is 15 amino acids. Germline values: CDR1 MNHEY, CDR2 SVGAGI. The CDR3: CASSRQGPNTGELFF. CDR3 nucleotides: TGTGCCAGCAGTCGACAGGGACCCAACACCGGGGAGCTGTTTTTT.

The chain combines TRBV5-1 with TRBJ2-5; D unclear. Trimming cost V 5 bases and J 0 bases, with 11 bases left between them. Germline V gives CDR1 SGHRS, CDR2 YFSETQ. There are 14 residues in the CDR3. The CDR3 spells CASRYKEYQETQYF. The CDR3 DNA is TGCGCCAGCAGGTATAAGGAGTACCAAGAGACCCAGTACTTC.

The chain couples TRBV5-1 to TRBJ2-1; 10 positions agree with TRBD2. The CDR3 consists of 19 residues. CDR1 SGHRS and CDR2 YFSETQ come from the germline V gene. V dropped 2 bases and J dropped 7; count of bases not matched to a gene: 18. CDR3 loop: CASSFDPSGGAVGFNEQFF. The CDR3 nucleotides are TGCGCCAGCAGCTTCGATCCAAGCGGGGGGGCGGTGGGTTTTAATGAGCAGTTCTTC.

This rearrangement joins TRBV11-2 to TRBJ2-1, with D perhaps TRBD1 (5 bases). The CDR3 is 11 amino acids. V dropped 1 base and J dropped 12 bases, with 7 bases sitting between them. Germline CDR1 SGHAT, CDR2 FQNNGV. The CDR3 DNA is TGTGCCAGCAGCTTAGGGACATGGCAGTTCTTC. This gives the protein CASSLGTWQFF.

The rearrangement links TRBV5-1 to TRBJ1-1, with D possibly matching TRBD1 (5 bases). Germline V gene lookup returns CDR1 SGHRS and CDR2 YFSETQ. The CDR3 length is 12 residues. Between the trimmed V and J ends, which lost 5 bases and 6 bases, there was a span of 11 bases. The CDR3 sequence is CASRRGGAEAFF. In nucleotides, the CDR3 is TGCGCCAGCAGAAGGGGTGGAGCTGAAGCTTTCTTT.

The V call is TRBV5-1, the J call TRBJ2-3; tentative D call: TRBD2 (6 bases). CDR3 size: 16 residues. The V and J ends lost 0 bases and 1 base respectively, with 12 bases between them. Germline-derived CDR1 and CDR2 are SGHRS and YFSETQ. Here the CDR3 reads CASSLVAGRGTDTQYF. The CDR3 DNA sequence: TGCGCCAGCAGCTTGGTCGCGGGGCGCGGCACAGATACGCAGTATTTT.

This clone was detected only once. The rearrangement links TRBV4-1 to TRBJ1-5; D remains ambiguous. The ends were cut back, 4 bases at V and 7 bases at J, with 20 bases in the middle. Germline V lookup: CDR1 MGHRA, CDR2 YSYEKL. This CDR3 contains 16 residues. This CDR3 is CASSPSLPLVRQPQHF. The CDR3 DNA reads TGCGCCAGCAGCCCTTCTTTACCGCTAGTGCGGCAGCCCCAGCATTTT.

The chain is built from TRBV2 and TRBJ2-7; 9 bases agree with TRBD2. This CDR3 contains 15 residues. V trimming: 3 bases; J trimming: 2 bases; junction bases outside the gene matches: 5. From germline, CDR1 is SNHLY and CDR2 FYNNEI. CDR3 region: CASSDRLAGTYEQYF. The CDR3 DNA is TGTGCCAGCAGTGACCGCCTAGCGGGGACCTACGAGCAGTACTTC.

Only a few counts were recorded for this clone. The rearrangement joins TRBV2 to TRBJ1-5; D unresolved. V was clipped by 4 bases and J by 4 bases, with 8 bases between them. Per the germline V gene, CDR1 is SNHLY and CDR2 is FYNNEI. CDR3 length equals 13 residues. CDR3 DNA sequence: TGTGCCAGCAGTGTGGACGGTAATCAGCCCCAGCATTTT. Its protein product is CASSVDGNQPQHF.

In this sample, this clone turned up once. V usage is TRBV7-6 and J usage is TRBJ2-2, with D unclear. The ends were cut back, 3 bases at V and 5 bases at J, with 16 bases in the middle. The CDR3 totals 16 residues. Germline V gene lookup returns CDR1 SGHVS and CDR2 FNYEAQ. The CDR3 spells CASSFGVGLSTGELFF. CDR3 coding DNA: TGTGCCAGCAGCTTTGGAGTAGGGCTATCTACCGGGGAGCTGTTTTTT.

J is TRBJ1-2 and V is TRBV12-3 or TRBV12-4; D is possibly TRBD1 (6 bases). V lost 4 bases and J 8 bases, leaving 14 bases between the germline ends. This CDR3 has 13 amino acids. The CDR3 DNA follows: TGTGCCAGCAGTTGGGACATCGGGAACGGCTACACCTTC. Amino acid sequence: CASSWDIGNGYTF.

The chain combines TRBV5-4 with TRBJ1-2; 7 nucleotides agree with TRBD1. V dropped 4 bases and J dropped 4; count of bases not matched to a gene: 16. The CDR3 is 17 residues long. From germline, CDR1 is SGHNT and CDR2 YYREEE (reference sequence). CDR3 in DNA: TGTGCCAGCAGCCCCCGACAGGGCCCCACAGAACTCTATGGCTACACCTTC. This sequence encodes CASSPRQGPTELYGYTF.

The chain couples TRBV5-1 to TRBJ2-1, with TRBD2 matching over 9 bases. CDR1 is SGHRS and CDR2 is YFSETQ in the germline V gene. The V segment lost 0 bases and the J segment 5 bases; nucleotides outside the gene matches: 6. This CDR3 is built from 16 residues. CDR3 nucleotide sequence: TGCGCCAGCAGCTTGGTGCGCGGGGGGGCCCACAATGAGCAGTTCTTC. Encoded protein: CASSLVRGGAHNEQFF.

In its sample, this clone was seen a few times. For the CDR3, the DNA is TGTGCCAGTAGTCCTCAGAGAGATACGCAGTATTTT. Its protein is CASSPQRDTQYF. The rearrangement joins TRBV19 to TRBJ2-3; D is ambiguous. Germline values: CDR1 LNHDA, CDR2 SQIVND (reference sequence). V dropped 5 bases and J dropped 5 bases, with 8 bases sitting between them. The CDR3 consists of 12 residues. The entire variable domain, with the rest obtained from reference TRBV19 and TRBJ2-3, is as follows: DGGITQSPKYLFRKEGQNVTLSCEQNLNHDAMYWYRQDPGQGLRLIYYSQIVNDFQKGDIAEGYSVSREKKESFPLTVTSAQKNPTAFYLCASSPQRDTQYFGPGTRLTVL.

The chain combines TRBV3-1 (or the pseudogene TRBV3-2) with TRBJ2-7; D possibly corresponds to TRBD2 (6 bases). CDR3 length: 14 amino acids. V was trimmed by 4 bases and J by 1 base, leaving 11 bases between them. Germline CDR1 LGHDT, CDR2 YNNKEL (reference sequence). CDR3 loop: CASSPPGGSYEQYF. Here the CDR3 DNA reads TGTGCCAGCAGCCCCCCCGGGGGTTCCTACGAGCAGTACTTC.

The chain combines TRBV11-3 with TRBJ1-5, with 8 bases lining up with TRBD1. This CDR3 region has 15 residues. Trimming took 4 bases from V and 0 from J; bases not matched to a gene: 2. Germline V gene data show CDR1 as SGHNT and CDR2 as YENEEA. The CDR3 nucleotides read TGTGCCAGCAGCTCCGGACAGGGTAGCAATCAGCCCCAGCATTTT. It translates to CASSSGQGSNQPQHF. Full variable domain (outside the CDR3, taken from reference TRBV11-3 and TRBJ1-5): EAGVVQSPRYKIIEKKQPVAFWCNPISGHNTLYWYLQNLGQGPELLIRYENEEAVDDSQLPKDRFSAERLKGVDSTLKIQPAELGDSAVYLCASSSGQGSNQPQHFGDGTRLSIL.

This clone was counted once. The junction departs from the called germline gene at one end, perhaps through a read error. The rearrangement joins TRBV7-9 to TRBJ2-5, with a possible D match to TRBD2 (5 bases). Germline V gene data show CDR1 as SEHNR and CDR2 as FQNEAQ (reference sequence). The CDR3 has 16 residues. DNA for the CDR3: TGTGCCAGCAGCCTAGCTAGAGGGTATTCCCAAGAGACCCAGTACTTC. It translates to CASSLARGYSQETQYF.

The chain has TRBV7-9 and TRBJ2-3, with D perhaps TRBD2 (6 bases). From germline, CDR1 is SEHNR and CDR2 FQNEAQ (reference sequence). V was cut by 5 bases and J by 4 bases, with 13 bases left in between. This CDR3 region has 14 residues. This CDR3 reads CASSRRELSDTQYF. CDR3 bases: TGTGCCAGCAGCCGCCGGGAGTTGTCAGATACGCAGTATTTT.

The J gene is TRBJ2-7, the V gene TRBV5-4; 11 bases agree with TRBD1. V dropped 4 bases and J dropped 5; count of bases not matched to a gene: 5. Germline V lookup: CDR1 SGHNT, CDR2 YYREEE (reference sequence). This CDR3 spans 14 amino acids. CDR3 protein: CASSQDRGHNEQYF. Written as DNA, the CDR3 is TGTGCCAGCAGCCAGGACAGGGGGCATAACGAGCAGTACTTC.

This clone was detected only once. This rearrangement joins TRBV6-5 to TRBJ2-3; possibly TRBD1 or TRBD2 for D (5 bases each). This CDR3 contains 14 residues. Germline V gene sequence: CDR1 MNHEY, CDR2 SVGAGI. V was trimmed by 8 bases and J by 2 bases, leaving 14 bases between them. The CDR3 region is CASDYGAYTDTQYF. Here the CDR3 DNA reads TGTGCCAGCGATTACGGGGCATACACAGATACGCAGTATTTT.

The V call is TRBV6-5, the J call TRBJ1-4; D not resolved. The CDR3 totals 11 residues. CDR1 MNHEY and CDR2 SVGAGI come from the germline V gene. The CDR3 region has the DNA TGTGGGTCCGGGTGGCGTGAAAAACTGTTTTTT. Residues: CGSGWREKLFF.

The rearrangement uses TRBV18 and TRBJ2-1; TRBD2 matches at 7 bases. Trimming took 5 bases from V and 0 from J; bases not matched to a gene: 7. The CDR3 has 16 residues. Germline V gives CDR1 KGHSH, CDR2 LQKENI. The CDR3 sequence is CASSSASGGSYNEQFF. For the CDR3, the DNA is TGTGCCAGCTCATCCGCTAGCGGTGGCTCCTACAATGAGCAGTTCTTC.